The entry that follows covers one T cell receptor beta chain sequence. TCRdb's table, derived via immunoSEQ multiplex PCR, lists solely in-frame clones and lacks some. The table includes 120,000 to 150,000 clones, 79% detected once. These data are taken from a study of blood T cell repertoires in COVID-19. About the study: From T cells, B-cell-depleted T cells, or PBMCs came the material, which was cDNA or gDNA.

Trimming took off 5 bases at V and 10 bases at J, with 12 bases between the two ends. CDR1 and CDR2 from the germline V gene are SGHAT and FQNNGV. CDR3 length: 12 amino acids. The origin of this receptor is a man aged 55 to 70 with acute or convalescent COVID-19. Sequencing was performed on peripheral blood. The V gene is TRBV11-2, the J gene TRBJ2-1; a weak D match, TRBD1 (6 bases). In nucleotides, the CDR3 is TGTGCCAGCAGCCTACAGGGTACGGAGCAGTTCTTC. It encodes CASSLQGTEQFF.